The next 32 T cell receptor beta chains were all read from a single sample in a study of radiation and T cells in renal cell carcinoma. Documented time point: blood 4 weeks post-SBRT, at nephrectomy. The treatment denotes: 15 Gy SBRT to primary tumor, nephrectomy 4 weeks later. TCRdb's copy holds only in-frame clones and misses some; the assay was immunoSEQ multiplex PCR. The table includes approximately 150,000 clones, less than 90% detected once. The sequencing here drew on blood, taken from a patient whose treatment included radiotherapy and nephrectomy. These receptors all stem from a woman aged 50 to 60 with renal cell carcinoma.

V is TRBV5-6 and J is TRBJ1-4, with 10 bases aligning to TRBD1. V was clipped by 4 bases and J by 3 bases; unmatched bases: 6. This CDR3 comprises 16 residues. Germline loops: CDR1 SGHDT, CDR2 YYEEEE. The DNA for the CDR3 is TGTGCCAGCAGCGCCAGACAGGGGGCTGCTAATGAAAAACTGTTTTTT. The encoded protein is CASSARQGAANEKLFF.

The V and J genes are TRBV5-1 and TRBJ1-5, with TRBD1 as a possible D gene (6 bases). The germline V and J ends were trimmed by 4 bases and 5 bases, with 13 bases remaining between them. The CDR3 extends over 14 amino acids. Germline V gives CDR1 SGHRS, CDR2 YFSETQ. In DNA, the CDR3 is TGCGCCAGCAGCCTACAGGGTGGCGATCAGCCCCAGCATTTT. This codes for CASSLQGGDQPQHF.

The gene calls are TRBV10-3 and TRBJ2-1, with TRBD2 matching over 7 bases. Unmatched junction bases numbered 7, after V lost 8 bases and J lost 6 bases. The CDR3 sequence is 13 residues long. Germline CDR1 is ENHRY and CDR2 is SYGVKD. The CDR3 region has the DNA TGTGCCATCGGCGGACTAGTCGGCAATGAGCAGTTCTTC. As protein: CAIGGLVGNEQFF.

The chain has TRBV19 and TRBJ2-5; 7 nucleotides align to TRBD2. Germline assignment: CDR1 LNHDA and CDR2 SQIVND (reference sequence). J lost 5 bases, V lost 4 bases, and 7 bases had no gene match. The length of the CDR3 is 14 residues. CDR3 protein: CASSTRTRGETQYF. CDR3 coding DNA: TGTGCCAGTAGTACCCGGACTAGGGGCGAGACCCAGTACTTC.

A single count supports this clone. The chain is built from TRBV4-1 and TRBJ2-2, with 11 bases that match TRBD2. Germline V gene data show CDR1 as MGHRA and CDR2 as YSYEKL. V lost 1 base, J lost 5 bases, and 3 bases stayed unmatched. This CDR3 is 16 amino acids long. This CDR3 is CASSQATSGITGELFF. The CDR3 DNA reads as TGCGCCAGCAGCCAAGCGACTAGCGGGATTACCGGGGAGCTGTTTTTT.

CDR3 protein: CAISNGQGAVLDTQYF. CDR3 DNA: TGTGCCATCAGTAACGGACAGGGGGCTGTCTTAGATACGCAGTATTTT. V and J are TRBV10-3 and TRBJ2-3, with 11 positions matching TRBD1. Germline V gene data show CDR1 as ENHRY and CDR2 as SYGVKD. With 5 bases clipped from V and 5 bases from J, the junction kept 9 bases outside the gene matches. The CDR3 is 16 amino acids.

This chain joins TRBV5-1 and TRBJ2-6; D call uncertain. This CDR3 spans 15 amino acids. V was trimmed by 4 bases and J by 0 bases, leaving 8 bases between them. The V gene's germline CDR1 is SGHRS and CDR2 YFSETQ. CDR3: CASSPEFSGANVLTF. CDR3 nucleotides: TGCGCCAGCAGCCCCGAATTCTCTGGGGCCAACGTCCTGACTTTC.

This chain connects TRBV19 to TRBJ2-1; the match to TRBD2 covers 10 bases. Germline CDR1 LNHDA, CDR2 SQIVND (reference sequence). V was pared by 3 bases and J by 7 bases, with 6 bases of the junction left unmatched. The CDR3 length is 15 residues. The CDR3 sequence: CASSIGASGSNEQFF. CDR3 nucleotides: TGTGCCAGTAGTATCGGGGCTAGCGGGAGTAATGAGCAGTTCTTC.

The CDR3: CASSLSRTGVINYGYTF. The CDR3, as DNA: TGTGCCAGCAGTTTATCAAGGACAGGGGTGATCAACTATGGCTACACCTTC. The genes are TRBV27 and TRBJ1-2; 9 positions agree with TRBD1. The V segment lost 0 bases and the J segment 2 bases; nucleotides outside the gene matches: 7. CDR3 length equals 17 residues. Looked up from germline, CDR1 is MNHEY and CDR2 is SMNVEV (reference sequence).

A word on this clone: Given the absence of the conserved phenylalanine or tryptophan at the CDR3 end, a read error is likely. The DNA is omitted, as the CDR3 cannot be located on it reliably, and the CDR3 follows TCRdb's listing. The chain joins TRBV6-6 to TRBJ2-7; no DNA check was done on the table's D call, TRBD2. Germline V gene sequence: CDR1 MNHNY, CDR2 SVGAGI (reference sequence). Ends included, the CDR3 has 15 residues. CDR3 loop: CATLPGMGQERELHI.

This clone was recorded once. This sequence joins TRBV7-9 and TRBJ2-3; 11 positions agree with TRBD2. The junction had 10 bases not matched to a gene; V was cut back by 1 base and J by 10 bases. The CDR3 length is 16 residues. CDR1 and CDR2 from the germline V gene are SEHNR and FQNEAQ (reference sequence). The CDR3 loop reads CASSLDGTSGIGAQYF. The CDR3 DNA follows: TGTGCCAGCAGCTTAGATGGGACTAGCGGAATAGGTGCGCAGTATTTT.

The chain is built from TRBV7-2 and TRBJ1-1; the match to TRBD1 covers 9 bases. CDR1 SGHTA and CDR2 FQGNSA come from the germline V gene. V trimming: 7 bases; J trimming: 5 bases; junction bases outside the gene matches: 11. There are 15 residues in the CDR3. The CDR3 DNA reads TGTGCCAGCACCGACAGAAACAGGGGGCAGACTGAAGCTTTCTTT. It is translated as CASTDRNRGQTEAFF.

V gene TRBV7-2 combines with J gene TRBJ2-7; no clear D gene. Germline V CDR1 and CDR2: SGHTA, FQGNSA. V shed 5 bases and J shed 8 bases, with 19 bases lying between them. The CDR3 loop spans 14 amino acids. In nucleotides, the CDR3 is TGTGCCAGCAGCCCGAGGACCGGCGTCGGCAAGCAGTACTTC. Its translation is CASSPRTGVGKQYF. The full variable domain, completed using reference TRBV7-2 and TRBJ2-7, is GAGVSQSPSNKVTEKGKDVELRCDPISGHTALYWYRQSLGQGLEFLIYFQGNSAPDKSGLPSDRFSAERTGGSVSTLTIQRTQQEDSAVYLCASSPRTGVGKQYFGPGTRLTVT.

The chain couples TRBV4-3 to TRBJ2-3; D may be TRBD1 or TRBD2 (6 bases each). The V gene's germline CDR1 is LGHNA and CDR2 YSLEER. CDR3 length: 15 residues. The ends were cut back, 3 bases at V and 2 bases at J, with 12 bases in the middle. The CDR3, as DNA: TGCGCCAGCAGCCACCTAAGGGGGGTCACAGATACGCAGTATTTT. It codes for CASSHLRGVTDTQYF.

The chain's CDR3 is CASSLYFTGIGYGYTF. Here the CDR3 DNA reads TGTGCCAGCAGCTTATACTTTACAGGGATTGGCTATGGCTACACCTTC. The chain combines TRBV7-9 with TRBJ1-2; possible D gene TRBD1, 6 bases. This CDR3 contains 16 residues. Per germline, CDR1 SEHNR and CDR2 FQNEAQ (reference sequence). Trimming cost V 2 bases and J 4 bases, with 17 bases left between them.

This rearrangement joins TRBV5-1 to TRBJ2-5; 8 positions agree with TRBD1. The CDR3 has 14 residues. V shed 5 bases and J 2 bases; nucleotides not matched to a gene: 5. Germline V lookup: CDR1 SGHRS, CDR2 YFSETQ. For the CDR3, the DNA is TGCGCCAGCAGGCATGGACAGGGTCAAGAGACCCAGTACTTC. Its translation: CASRHGQGQETQYF.

The chain's CDR3 is CASSKTSKLVEQFF. The CDR3, as DNA: TGTGCCAGTAGTAAAACTAGCAAGTTGGTTGAGCAGTTCTTC. The V gene is TRBV19, the J gene TRBJ2-1, with D possibly matching TRBD2 (6 bases). CDR1 and CDR2 from the germline V gene are LNHDA and SQIVND (reference sequence). The CDR3 spans 14 residues. The V end was cut by 4 bases, the J end by 9 bases, with 16 bases between.

The chain carries TRBV27 and TRBJ2-3; 10 bases match TRBD1. Germline assignment: CDR1 MNHEY and CDR2 SMNVEV (reference sequence). The CDR3 loop spans 16 amino acids. Losses at the gene ends were 4 bases for V and 4 bases for J; bases not matched to a gene: 8. The CDR3 DNA follows: TGTGCCAGCAGTTATCGACAGGGGGCCTTTTCAGATACGCAGTATTTT. Translated: CASSYRQGAFSDTQYF.

As for this clone: Different DNA sequences within this sample yield the same CDR3. The V and J genes are TRBV11-2 and TRBJ2-2; no firm D call. This CDR3 is 12 amino acids long. From germline, CDR1 is SGHAT and CDR2 FQNNGV. V lost 1 base and J lost 5, with 2 bases in between. CDR3 sequence: CASSLGTGELFF. CDR3 coding DNA: TGTGCCAGCAGCTTAGGAACCGGGGAGCTGTTTTTT.

V and J are TRBV29-1 and TRBJ2-7; D remains ambiguous. Germline CDR1 SQVTM, CDR2 ANQGSEA. This CDR3 has 12 amino acids. With 4 bases removed from V and 7 bases from J, the gap between germline ends came to 14 bases. The CDR3 nucleotides read TGCAGCGTTGCCCAGGCGAACCCGGAGCAGTACTTC. Encoded protein: CSVAQANPEQYF.

The chain uses TRBV7-2 and TRBJ2-7; the D is unclear. V gave up 1 base and J gave up 0 bases, with 19 bases separating them. There are 18 residues in the CDR3. Germline assignment: CDR1 SGHTA and CDR2 FQGNSA. CDR3 nucleotide sequence: TGTGCCAGCAGCTTAGGTCGGGTCGTCCACGCCAACTCCTACGAGCAGTACTTC. It specifies CASSLGRVVHANSYEQYF.

This sequence joins TRBV5-1 and TRBJ1-4; 8 bases are shared with TRBD1. This CDR3 comprises 15 residues. The V gene end was trimmed by 0 bases and the J gene end by 3 bases; junction bases not matched to a gene: 1. CDR1 SGHRS and CDR2 YFSETQ come from the germline V gene. The CDR3 here is CASSLEGQANEKLFF. In nucleotides, the CDR3 is TGCGCCAGCAGCTTGGAGGGACAGGCTAATGAAAAACTGTTTTTT.

This clone turned up a few times. The CDR3: CASSFGFEQFF. The CDR3 region has the DNA TGTGCCAGCAGCTTCGGGTTTGAGCAGTTCTTC. This chain uses TRBV11-3 with TRBJ2-1; D call uncertain. This CDR3 spans 11 amino acids. Trimming left V 3 bases short and J 9 bases short, with 6 bases between. CDR1 and CDR2 from the germline V gene are SGHNT and YENEEA.

In its sample, this clone was seen once. The J gene is TRBJ1-5, the V gene TRBV6-6; 8 bases agree with TRBD1. The CDR3 has 15 residues. V lost 5 bases, J lost 0 bases, and 3 bases stayed unmatched. Looked up from germline, CDR1 is MNHNY and CDR2 is SVGAGI (reference sequence). The CDR3 nucleotides are TGTGCCAGCAGTCTACAGGGGGGTAGCAATCAGCCCCAGCATTTT. Encoded protein: CASSLQGGSNQPQHF.

The chain uses TRBV7-2 and TRBJ1-1, with D hard to call. Trimming pared 0 bases from V and 1 base from J, leaving 12 bases between. The CDR3 contains 16 residues. CDR1 is SGHTA, CDR2 FQGNSA, per germline. The CDR3 DNA reads as TGTGCCAGCAGCTTAGCGCGCTACCAGCCGAACACTGAAGCTTTCTTT. The encoded protein is CASSLARYQPNTEAFF.

This clone has at least ten counts. The chain carries TRBV5-4 and TRBJ2-3; 7 nucleotides align to TRBD1. Germline CDR1 and CDR2: SGHNT and YYREEE (reference sequence). Trimming at V came to 2 bases and at J to 2 bases, leaving 8 bases not matched to a gene. There are 16 residues in the CDR3. The chain's CDR3 is CASSLWTGRDTDTQYF. CDR3 bases: TGTGCCAGCAGCTTATGGACAGGACGGGACACAGATACGCAGTATTTT.

This clone has just one count. This rearrangement joins TRBV30 to TRBJ2-2; a possible D gene is TRBD2 (6 bases). The germline gives CDR1 GTSNPN, CDR2 SVGIG (reference sequence). There are 12 residues in the CDR3. V was clipped by 4 bases and J by 7 bases, with 10 bases between them. CDR3 residues: CAWTVGGGELFF. The CDR3 DNA sequence: TGTGCCTGGACCGTGGGAGGCGGGGAGCTGTTTTTT.

The V gene is TRBV2, the J gene TRBJ2-2, with 9 nucleotides matching TRBD1. V was clipped by 8 bases and J by 3 bases; unmatched bases: 7. There are 15 residues in the CDR3. Germline loops: CDR1 SNHLY, CDR2 FYNNEI. CDR3 sequence: CASDPDRGYTGELFF. CDR3 bases: TGTGCCAGCGATCCGGACAGGGGTTACACCGGGGAGCTGTTTTTT. Full variable domain (remainder filled in from reference TRBV2 and TRBJ2-2): EPEVTQTPSHQVTQMGQEVILRCVPISNHLYFYWYRQILGQKVEFLVSFYNNEISEKSEIFDDQFSVERPDGSNFTLKIRSTKLEDSAMYFCASDPDRGYTGELFFGEGSRLTVL.

This chain links TRBV7-2 with TRBJ2-1; no firm D call. The V gene lost 0 bases and the J gene lost 5 bases, with 5 bases spanning the gap. CDR3 length: 13 amino acids. Per germline, CDR1 SGHTA and CDR2 FQGNSA. The CDR3 DNA follows: TGTGCCAGCAGCTTAGCAGGGAACAATGAGCAGTTCTTC. Protein: CASSLAGNNEQFF. Full variable domain (remainder filled in from reference TRBV7-2 and TRBJ2-1): GAGVSQSPSNKVTEKGKDVELRCDPISGHTALYWYRQSLGQGLEFLIYFQGNSAPDKSGLPSDRFSAERTGGSVSTLTIQRTQQEDSAVYLCASSLAGNNEQFFGPGTRLTVL.

The chain couples TRBV10-3 to TRBJ2-7; D gene uncertain. The V end was cut by 3 bases, the J end by 0 bases, with 3 bases between. The germline V gene has CDR1 ENHRY and CDR2 SYGVKD. The CDR3 covers 12 residues. In DNA, the CDR3 is TGTGCCATCAGTGACCCCTCCTACGAGCAGTACTTC. Translating it yields CAISDPSYEQYF.

The chain combines TRBV5-4 with TRBJ2-1, with D unclear. Per germline, CDR1 SGHNT and CDR2 YYREEE (reference sequence). This CDR3 contains 15 residues. V was pared by 0 bases and J by 0 bases, with 7 bases between. CDR3 residues: CASSLDLGSYNEQFF. CDR3 bases: TGTGCCAGCAGCTTGGATCTAGGCTCCTACAATGAGCAGTTCTTC.

This chain links TRBV4-3 with TRBJ1-6; no clear D. V lost 8 bases to trimming and J lost 1 base, with 9 bases between them. Germline V lookup: CDR1 LGHNA, CDR2 YSLEER. The CDR3 runs to 14 residues. Written as DNA, the CDR3 is TGCGCCAGCTGGGCGGGATCCTATAATTCACCCCTCCACTTT. This gives the protein CASWAGSYNSPLHF.